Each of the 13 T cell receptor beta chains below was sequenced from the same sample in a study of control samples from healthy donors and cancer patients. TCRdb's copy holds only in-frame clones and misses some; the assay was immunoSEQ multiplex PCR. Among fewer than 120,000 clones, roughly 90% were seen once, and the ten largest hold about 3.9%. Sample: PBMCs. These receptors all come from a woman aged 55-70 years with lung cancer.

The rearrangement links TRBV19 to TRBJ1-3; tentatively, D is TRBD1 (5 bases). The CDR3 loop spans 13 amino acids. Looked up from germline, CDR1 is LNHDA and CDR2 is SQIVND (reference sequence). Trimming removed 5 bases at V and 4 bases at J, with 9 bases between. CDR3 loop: CASSWGTGNTIYF. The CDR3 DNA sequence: TGTGCCAGTAGTTGGGGGACCGGAAACACCATATATTTT.

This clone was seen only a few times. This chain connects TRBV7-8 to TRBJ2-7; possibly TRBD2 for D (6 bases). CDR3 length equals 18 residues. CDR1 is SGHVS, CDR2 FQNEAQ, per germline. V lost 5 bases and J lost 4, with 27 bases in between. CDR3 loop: CASSPWIAGTLKTYEQYF. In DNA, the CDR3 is TGTGCCAGCAGCCCTTGGATTGCTGGGACTCTAAAGACATACGAGCAGTACTTC.

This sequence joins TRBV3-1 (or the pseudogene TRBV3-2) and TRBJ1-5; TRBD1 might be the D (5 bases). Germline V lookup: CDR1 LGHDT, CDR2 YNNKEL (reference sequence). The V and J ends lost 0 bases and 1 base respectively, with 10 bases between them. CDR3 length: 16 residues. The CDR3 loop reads CASSQDGGGSNQPQHF. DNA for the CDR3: TGTGCCAGCAGCCAAGATGGCGGGGGAAGCAATCAGCCCCAGCATTTT.

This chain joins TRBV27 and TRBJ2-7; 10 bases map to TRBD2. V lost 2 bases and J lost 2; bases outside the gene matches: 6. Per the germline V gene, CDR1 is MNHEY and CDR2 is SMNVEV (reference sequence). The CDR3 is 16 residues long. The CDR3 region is CASSLATSGAPYEQYF. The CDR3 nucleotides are TGTGCCAGCAGTTTAGCCACTAGCGGGGCTCCCTACGAGCAGTACTTC.

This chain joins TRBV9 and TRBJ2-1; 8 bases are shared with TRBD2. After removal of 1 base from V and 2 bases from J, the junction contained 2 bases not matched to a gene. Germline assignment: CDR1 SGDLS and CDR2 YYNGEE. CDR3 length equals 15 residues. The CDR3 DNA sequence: TGTGCCAGCAGCGTACAGCGGGAGACCTACAATGAGCAGTTCTTC. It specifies CASSVQRETYNEQFF. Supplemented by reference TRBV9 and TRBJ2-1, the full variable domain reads DSGVTQTPKHLITATGQRVTLRCSPRSGDLSVYWYQQSLDQGLQFLIQYYNGEERAKGNILERFSAQQFPDLHSELNLSSLELGDSALYFCASSVQRETYNEQFFGPGTRLTVL.

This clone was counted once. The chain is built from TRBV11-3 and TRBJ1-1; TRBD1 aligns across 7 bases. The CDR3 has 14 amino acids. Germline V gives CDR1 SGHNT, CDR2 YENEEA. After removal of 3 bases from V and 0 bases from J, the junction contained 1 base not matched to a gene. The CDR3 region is CASSFTGVNTEAFF. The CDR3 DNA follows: TGTGCCAGCAGCTTTACAGGGGTGAACACTGAAGCTTTCTTT.

The CDR3 DNA reads as TGTGCCAGCTCACCCGTTATCGACACTGAAGCTTTCTTT. Its protein is CASSPVIDTEAFF. This rearrangement joins TRBV18 to TRBJ1-1; D remains ambiguous. Germline V lookup: CDR1 KGHSH, CDR2 LQKENI. The CDR3 sequence is 13 residues long. V dropped 3 bases and J dropped 3 bases, with 8 bases sitting between them. Full variable domain (missing parts from reference TRBV18 and TRBJ1-1): NAGVMQNPRHLVRRRGQEARLRCSPMKGHSHVYWYRQLPEEGLKFMVYLQKENIIDESGMPKERFSAEFPKEGPSILRIQQVVRGDSAAYFCASSPVIDTEAFFGQGTRLTVV.

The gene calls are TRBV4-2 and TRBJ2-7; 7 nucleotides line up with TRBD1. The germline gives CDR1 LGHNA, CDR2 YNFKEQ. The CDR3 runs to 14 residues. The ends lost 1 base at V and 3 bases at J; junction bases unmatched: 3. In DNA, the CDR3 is TGTGCCAGCAGCCAAGGTGGACAGGACTACGAGCAGTACTTC. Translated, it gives CASSQGGQDYEQYF.

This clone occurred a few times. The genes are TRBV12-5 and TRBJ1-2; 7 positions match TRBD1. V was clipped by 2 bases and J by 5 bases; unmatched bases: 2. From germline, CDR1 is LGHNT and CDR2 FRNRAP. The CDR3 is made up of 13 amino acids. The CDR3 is CASGLPGGYGYTF. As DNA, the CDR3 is TGTGCTAGTGGTTTGCCAGGGGGTTATGGCTACACCTTC.

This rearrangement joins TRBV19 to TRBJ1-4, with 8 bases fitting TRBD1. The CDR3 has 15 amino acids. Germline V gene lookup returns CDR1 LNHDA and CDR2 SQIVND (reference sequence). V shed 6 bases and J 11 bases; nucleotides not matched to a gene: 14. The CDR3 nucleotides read TGTGCCAGTAGAGACTTCGGACAGGGAAACCCCAAACTGTTTTTT. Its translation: CASRDFGQGNPKLFF. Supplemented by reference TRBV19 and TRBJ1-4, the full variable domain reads DGGITQSPKYLFRKEGQNVTLSCEQNLNHDAMYWYRQDPGQGLRLIYYSQIVNDFQKGDIAEGYSVSREKKESFPLTVTSAQKNPTAFYLCASRDFGQGNPKLFFGSGTQLSVL.

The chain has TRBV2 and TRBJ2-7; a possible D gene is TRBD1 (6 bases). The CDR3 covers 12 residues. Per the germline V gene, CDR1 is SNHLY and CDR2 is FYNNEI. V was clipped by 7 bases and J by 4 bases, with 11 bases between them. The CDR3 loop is CASTIQGYEQYF. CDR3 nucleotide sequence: TGTGCCAGCACGATACAGGGTTACGAGCAGTACTTC. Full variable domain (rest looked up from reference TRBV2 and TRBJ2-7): EPEVTQTPSHQVTQMGQEVILRCVPISNHLYFYWYRQILGQKVEFLVSFYNNEISEKSEIFDDQFSVERPDGSNFTLKIRSTKLEDSAMYFCASTIQGYEQYFGPGTRLTVT.

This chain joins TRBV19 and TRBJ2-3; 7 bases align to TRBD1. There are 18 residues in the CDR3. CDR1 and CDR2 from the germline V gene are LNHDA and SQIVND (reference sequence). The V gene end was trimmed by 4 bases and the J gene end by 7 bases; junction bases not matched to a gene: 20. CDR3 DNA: TGTGCCAGTAGTAGTACTTGGAGGATAGACAGGGTCGGAAATACGCAGTATTTT. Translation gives CASSSTWRIDRVGNTQYF.

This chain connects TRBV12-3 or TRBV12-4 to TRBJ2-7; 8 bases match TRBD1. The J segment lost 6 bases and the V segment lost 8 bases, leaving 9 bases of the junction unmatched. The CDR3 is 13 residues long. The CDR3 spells CASGGQAKGEQYF. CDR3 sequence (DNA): TGTGCCAGCGGGGGACAGGCGAAAGGCGAGCAGTACTTC.